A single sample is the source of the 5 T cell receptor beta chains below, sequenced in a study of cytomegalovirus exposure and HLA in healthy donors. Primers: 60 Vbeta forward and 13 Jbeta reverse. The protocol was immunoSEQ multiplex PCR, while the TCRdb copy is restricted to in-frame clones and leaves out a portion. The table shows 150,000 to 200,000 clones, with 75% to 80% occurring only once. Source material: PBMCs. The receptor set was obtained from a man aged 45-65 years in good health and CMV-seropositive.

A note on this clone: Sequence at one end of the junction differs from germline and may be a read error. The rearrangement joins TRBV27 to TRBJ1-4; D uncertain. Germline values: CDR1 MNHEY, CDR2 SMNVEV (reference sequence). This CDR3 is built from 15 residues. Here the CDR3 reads CAGSLSPERNEKLFF. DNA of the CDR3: TGTGCCGGCAGTTTATCCCCGGAGAGGAATGAAAAACTGTTTTTT.

CDR3 bases: TGTGCCAGCAGCTGGGCGTCCGGGACAGGGAGGAACTACGAGCAGTACTTC. Residues: CASSWASGTGRNYEQYF. This chain connects TRBV11-2 to TRBJ2-7; 9 bases are a match to TRBD1. The CDR3 is 17 amino acids. V lost 4 bases, J lost 3 bases, and 13 bases stayed unmatched. Germline CDR1 reads SGHAT; CDR2 reads FQNNGV.

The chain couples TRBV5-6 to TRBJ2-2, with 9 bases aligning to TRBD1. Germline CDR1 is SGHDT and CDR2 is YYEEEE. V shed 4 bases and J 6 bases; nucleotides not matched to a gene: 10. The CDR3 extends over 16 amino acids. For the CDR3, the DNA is TGTGCCAGCAGCACGGAGAACAGGGGGCCCGCCGGGGAGCTGTTTTTT. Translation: CASSTENRGPAGELFF.

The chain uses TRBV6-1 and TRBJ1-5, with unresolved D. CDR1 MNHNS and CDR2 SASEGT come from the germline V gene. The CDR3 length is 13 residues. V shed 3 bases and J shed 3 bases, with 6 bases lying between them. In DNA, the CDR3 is TGTGCCAGCAGTGACCAGTACAATCAGCCCCAGCATTTT. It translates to CASSDQYNQPQHF.

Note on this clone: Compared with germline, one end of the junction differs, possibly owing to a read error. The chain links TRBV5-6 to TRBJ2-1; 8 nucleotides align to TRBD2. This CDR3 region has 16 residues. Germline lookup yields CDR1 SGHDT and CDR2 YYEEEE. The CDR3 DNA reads TGTGCCAGCAACTTGTTATCGGGGGGGCGGGACAATGAGCAGTTCTTC. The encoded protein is CASNLLSGGRDNEQFF.